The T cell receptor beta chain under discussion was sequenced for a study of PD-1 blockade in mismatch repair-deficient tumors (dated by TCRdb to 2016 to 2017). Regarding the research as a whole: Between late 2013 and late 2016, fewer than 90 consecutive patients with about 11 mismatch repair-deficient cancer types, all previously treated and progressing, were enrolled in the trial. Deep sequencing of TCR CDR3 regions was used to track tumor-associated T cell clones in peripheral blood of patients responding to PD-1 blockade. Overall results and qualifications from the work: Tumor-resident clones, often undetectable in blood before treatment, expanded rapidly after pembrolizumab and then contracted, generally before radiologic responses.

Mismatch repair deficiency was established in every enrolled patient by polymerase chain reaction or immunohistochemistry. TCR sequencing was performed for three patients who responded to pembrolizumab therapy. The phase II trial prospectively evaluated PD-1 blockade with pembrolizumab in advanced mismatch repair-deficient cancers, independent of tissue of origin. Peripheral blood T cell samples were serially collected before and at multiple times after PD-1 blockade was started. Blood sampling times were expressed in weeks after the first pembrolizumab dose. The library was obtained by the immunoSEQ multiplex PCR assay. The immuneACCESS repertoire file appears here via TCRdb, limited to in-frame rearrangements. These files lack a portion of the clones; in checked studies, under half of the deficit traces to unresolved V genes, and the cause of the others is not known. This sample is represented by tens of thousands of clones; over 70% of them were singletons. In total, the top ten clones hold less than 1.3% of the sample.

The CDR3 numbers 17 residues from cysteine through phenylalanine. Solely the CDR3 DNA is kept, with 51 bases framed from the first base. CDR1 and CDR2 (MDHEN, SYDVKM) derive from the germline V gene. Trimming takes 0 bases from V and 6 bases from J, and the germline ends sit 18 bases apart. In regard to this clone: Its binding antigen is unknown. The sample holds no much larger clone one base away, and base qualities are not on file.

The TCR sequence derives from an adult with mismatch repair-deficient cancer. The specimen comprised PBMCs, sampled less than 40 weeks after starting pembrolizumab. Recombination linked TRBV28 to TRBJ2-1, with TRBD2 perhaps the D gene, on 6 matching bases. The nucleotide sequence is TGTGCCAGCAGTTTATGGACCCCTGGCGGGATCCGCAATGAGCAGTTCTTC. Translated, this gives CASSLWTPGGIRNEQFF.